Following are 32 T cell receptor beta chains from one sample sequenced in a study of blood T cells in healthy people across ages. A second PCR of 7 to 11 cycles used a sample-barcoded 5' primer and a J-beta primer mix. MiXCR, applied by TCRdb to the 5' RACE reads, yields one record per CDR3 protein. The sample lists approximately 730,000 distinct CDR3 sequences; 53% were seen once. The sequenced sample consisted of blood. These receptors all come from a man older than 75 in good health.

The CDR3 here is CASSVAGEWETQYF. For the CDR3, the DNA is TGTGCCAGCAGTGTAGCAGGGGAATGGGAGACCCAGTACTTC. The gene calls are TRBV28 and TRBJ2-5, with a tentative D call TRBD1 (6 bases). The CDR3 loop spans 14 amino acids. V shed 5 bases and J shed 5 bases, with 15 bases lying between them. Germline CDR1 MDHEN, CDR2 SYDVKM.

V is TRBV5-4 and J is TRBJ2-4; TRBD2 is a possible D gene (6 bases). The J call may be mistaken, given a closer DNA end match to TRBJ2-7. CDR1 and CDR2 from the germline V gene are SGHNT and YYREEE (reference sequence). The CDR3 length is 16 residues. The CDR3 spells CASSLAGTSNYYEQYF. CDR3 sequence (DNA): TGTGCCAGCAGCTTGGCCGGTACTAGCAACTACTACGAGCAGTACTTC.

This clonotype showed up just a few times. The chain is built from TRBV24-1 and TRBJ2-5; TRBD2 aligns across 11 bases. Germline V gene lookup returns CDR1 KGHDR and CDR2 SFDVKD. The CDR3 is 18 residues long. V dropped 5 bases and J dropped 1; count of bases not matched to a gene: 11. CDR3 amino acids: CATSGGPTSGIIQETQYF. CDR3 nucleotides: TGTGCCACCAGTGGGGGACCGACTAGCGGGATCATCCAAGAGACCCAGTACTTC.

The chain recombines TRBV20-1 with TRBJ2-6; D is undetermined. This CDR3 contains 13 residues. Germline CDR1 reads DFQATT; CDR2 reads SNEGSKA (reference sequence). The V end was cut by 5 bases, the J end by 1 base, with 6 bases between. For the CDR3, the DNA is TGCAGTGCTGAGGCATCTGGGGCCAACGTCCTGACTTTC. As protein: CSAEASGANVLTF.

The chain has TRBV27 and TRBJ2-1; 15 bases line up with TRBD2. The CDR3 totals 19 residues. The J segment lost 7 bases and the V segment lost 6 bases, leaving 16 bases of the junction unmatched. Germline values: CDR1 MNHEY, CDR2 SMNVEV (reference sequence). CDR3 protein: CASRPGLAGGGVTWNEQFF. The CDR3 bases are TGTGCCAGCAGACCGGGACTAGCGGGAGGTGGGGTGACGTGGAATGAGCAGTTCTTC.

This clonotype was picked up a small number of times. This chain links TRBV6-1 with TRBJ1-2; D possibly corresponds to TRBD1 (5 bases). The CDR3 runs to 14 residues. Germline lookup yields CDR1 MNHNS and CDR2 SASEGT. V was cut by 3 bases and J by 7 bases, with 15 bases left in between. Here the CDR3 reads CASSEIGESRGYTF. The CDR3 region has the DNA TGTGCCAGCAGTGAGATAGGGGAGTCGCGTGGCTACACCTTC.

This clonotype was seen a handful of times. The V call is TRBV9, the J call TRBJ2-5, with 10 positions matching TRBD2. This CDR3 comprises 13 residues. Germline CDR1 is SGDLS and CDR2 is YYNGEE. J gave up 11 bases and V 3 bases, and 7 bases lay outside the gene matches. The CDR3 spells CASSASGSGEQYF. The CDR3 DNA follows: TGTGCCAGCAGCGCTAGCGGGAGTGGAGAGCAGTACTTC. Combining the CDR3 with reference TRBV9 and TRBJ2-5 gives the whole variable domain DSGVTQTPKHLITATGQRVTLRCSPRSGDLSVYWYQQSLDQGLQFLIQYYNGEERAKGNILERFSAQQFPDLHSELNLSSLELGDSALYFCASSASGSGEQYFGPGTRLLVL.

This clonotype came up once. CDR3 region: CASSFRDRAGDEQYF. The CDR3 region has the DNA TGTGCCAGCAGCTTCCGCGACAGGGCGGGGGACGAGCAGTACTTC. V gene TRBV3-1 combines with J gene TRBJ2-4; D could derive from TRBD1 or TRBD2 (7 bases each). The J call may be mistaken, given a closer DNA end match to TRBJ2-7. The germline V gene encodes CDR1 LGHDT and CDR2 YNNKEL (reference sequence). The CDR3 covers 15 residues.

The table lists this clonotype with a few counts. V and J are TRBV25-1 and TRBJ2-3; D is uncertain. Germline V CDR1 and CDR2: MGHDK, SYGVNS. There are 12 residues in the CDR3. Trimming removed 6 bases from V and 2 bases from J, with 6 bases in between. CDR3 coding DNA: TGTGCCAGCAGCGCTAACACAGATACGCAGTATTTT. This codes for CASSANTDTQYF. Full variable domain (rest looked up from reference TRBV25-1 and TRBJ2-3): EADIYQTPRYLVIGTGKKITLECSQTMGHDKMYWYQQDPGMELHLIHYSYGVNSTEKGDLSSESTVSRIRTEHFPLTLESARPSHTSQYLCASSANTDTQYFGPGTRLTVL.

On this clonotype: A read error may be the cause here, since a much bigger clone is one base away. The chain joins TRBV6-2 or TRBV6-3 to TRBJ2-1, with D possibly TRBD1 on 6 matching bases. The J call is doubtful: the DNA matches TRBJ2-7 better. The germline CDR1 and CDR2 sequences are MNHEY and SVGEGT. The CDR3 is made up of 14 amino acids. CDR3 protein: CATRGQWVYNEQYF. CDR3 in DNA: TGTGCCACCAGGGGTCAGTGGGTCTACAATGAGCAGTACTTC.

This sequence joins TRBV18 and TRBJ2-5; 9 bases map to TRBD1. V shed 3 bases and J 1 base; nucleotides not matched to a gene: 9. CDR3 size: 17 residues. Germline CDR1 is KGHSH and CDR2 is LQKENI. The CDR3, as DNA: TGTGCCAGCTCACCTACTCCGGACAGGGGACCCCAAGAGACCCAGTACTTC. This codes for CASSPTPDRGPQETQYF.

This clonotype was seen only a few times. The CDR3, as DNA: TGCAGTGCTTTGCAGCCCCCAGGTCCAGAAAAACTGTTTTTT. Its protein is CSALQPPGPEKLFF. The genes are TRBV20-1 and TRBJ1-4; no clear D gene. The CDR3 contains 14 residues. The germline gives CDR1 DFQATT, CDR2 SNEGSKA (reference sequence). Trimming took 5 bases from V and 8 from J, leaving 18 bases between them.

A few counts support this clonotype. The rearrangement links TRBV28 to TRBJ2-4, with a tentative D call TRBD1 (5 bases). The CDR3 has 13 residues. The germline V gene has CDR1 MDHEN and CDR2 SYDVKM. V lost 6 bases to trimming and J lost 10 bases, with 16 bases between them. CDR3: CASRLPTSGIQYF. The DNA for the CDR3 is TGTGCCAGCAGACTCCCTACGTCAGGGATTCAGTACTTC.

This chain uses TRBV6-1 with TRBJ2-1; D possibly matches TRBD1 or TRBD2 (5 bases each). Trimming removed 6 bases from V and 1 base from J, with 10 bases in between. The CDR3 is 14 amino acids. CDR1 MNHNS and CDR2 SASEGT come from the germline V gene. The CDR3 sequence is CASRGEGSYNEQFF. The CDR3 DNA follows: TGTGCCAGCAGGGGAGAGGGGTCCTACAATGAGCAGTTCTTC.

The genes are TRBV5-1 and TRBJ2-2; 8 bases fit TRBD2. The V and J ends lost 0 bases and 5 bases, in that order; junction bases with no gene match: 6. This CDR3 has 16 residues. The germline V gene has CDR1 SGHRS and CDR2 YFSETQ. CDR3 region: CASSLESGRRTGELFF. CDR3 coding DNA: TGCGCCAGCAGCTTGGAGAGCGGGAGAAGAACCGGGGAGCTGTTTTTT.

As concerns this clonotype: At one of its ends the junction is not consistent with the germline gene, which may arise from a read error. The CDR3 DNA reads as TGCAGTGTCGTAGACAGGATCTCCCACGAGCAGTACTTC. Translating gives CSVVDRISHEQYF. The chain is built from TRBV20-1 and TRBJ2-7; a weak D match, TRBD1 (6 bases). The CDR3 runs to 13 residues. CDR1 is DFQATT and CDR2 is SNEGSKA in the germline V gene (reference sequence).

The V call is TRBV7-8, the J call TRBJ1-5, with 10 bases that match TRBD1. After removal of 4 bases from V and 4 bases from J, the junction contained 4 bases not matched to a gene. This CDR3 is built from 15 residues. Germline V gives CDR1 SGHVS, CDR2 FQNEAQ. This chain's CDR3 is CASSSRDRGNQPQHF. Here the CDR3 DNA reads TGTGCCAGCAGCTCTCGGGACAGGGGAAATCAGCCCCAGCATTTT.

This clonotype was observed a handful of times. The chain carries TRBV21-1 and TRBJ2-4; whether TRBD2, the table's D call, matches the DNA was not checked. With the DNA end fitting TRBJ2-7 better, the J assignment may be wrong. TRBV21-1 represents a pseudogene. The CDR3 contains 14 residues. CDR3: CASRGRLAFYEQYF. Written as DNA, the CDR3 is TGTGCCAGCAGGGGACGGCTAGCGTTCTACGAGCAGTACTTC.

To note about this clonotype: At one end, the junction sequence differs from germline, possibly due to a read error. The chain carries TRBV6-5 and TRBJ1-2; possibly TRBD1 for D (6 bases). Germline assignment: CDR1 MNHEY and CDR2 SVGAGI. CDR3 length equals 14 residues. This CDR3 reads CASSDSGRGSGYTF. The DNA for the CDR3 is TGTGCCAGCAGTGACTCTGGCAGGGGATCTGGCTACACCTTC.

The gene calls are TRBV6-5 and TRBJ2-1, with D unclear. Trimming cost V 5 bases and J 8 bases, with 10 bases left between them. This CDR3 is built from 12 residues. The germline V gene has CDR1 MNHEY and CDR2 SVGAGI. The CDR3 DNA is TGTGCCAGCAGTAGGAGTCGGGATGAGCAGTTCTTC. The encoded protein is CASSRSRDEQFF.

This clonotype was found a few times. The rearrangement links TRBV7-2 to TRBJ2-7; no reliable D call. In germline, CDR1 is SGHTA, CDR2 FQGNSA. Trimming removed 1 base at V and 2 bases at J, with 12 bases between. The CDR3 runs 15 residues. CDR3 in DNA: TGTGCCAGCAGCTTAGAGGGTAGCCGGGCCTACGAGCAGTACTTC. Protein sequence: CASSLEGSRAYEQYF.

V gene TRBV7-9 combines with J gene TRBJ2-1, with 11 nucleotides matching TRBD1. Germline-derived CDR1 and CDR2 are SEHNR and FQNEAQ (reference sequence). V lost 6 bases and J lost 0; bases outside the gene matches: 4. The CDR3 extends over 16 amino acids. This CDR3 is CASRDRGQSSYNEQFF. The CDR3 nucleotides are TGTGCCAGCAGGGACAGGGGGCAAAGCTCCTACAATGAGCAGTTCTTC.

V and J are TRBV20-1 and TRBJ2-5; D is uncertain. The CDR3 contains 14 residues. The germline V gene has CDR1 DFQATT and CDR2 SNEGSKA (reference sequence). Between the trimmed V and J ends, which lost 0 bases and 5 bases, there was a span of 13 bases. The CDR3: CSAREGRPRETQYF. Here the CDR3 DNA reads TGCAGTGCTAGAGAGGGCAGGCCGAGGGAGACCCAGTACTTC.

This chain uses TRBV4-1 with TRBJ2-1; D might be TRBD2 (5 bases). Trimming stripped 0 bases from V and 5 bases from J, with 11 bases between. Germline loops: CDR1 MGHRA, CDR2 YSYEKL. CDR3 length equals 15 residues. CDR3 nucleotide sequence: TGCGCCAGCAGCCAAGAAAGCGGACCAAACAATGAGCAGTTCTTC. This codes for CASSQESGPNNEQFF.

The V and J genes are TRBV24-1 and TRBJ2-3, with 8 positions matching TRBD2. Germline CDR1 and CDR2: KGHDR and SFDVKD. The CDR3 sequence is 16 residues long. V was pared by 4 bases and J by 10 bases, with 15 bases of the junction left unmatched. CDR3 coding DNA: TGTGCCACCAGTGAAGCGACTCCGGGAGGGACCAGAGCGCAGTATTTT. Residues: CATSEATPGGTRAQYF.

The genes are TRBV7-2 and TRBJ2-5, with D perhaps assigned TRBD1 or TRBD2 (5 bases each). Germline CDR1 and CDR2: SGHTA and FQGNSA. V was clipped by 5 bases and J by 5 bases, with 12 bases between them. CDR3 length equals 13 residues. CDR3 bases: TGTGCCAGCAGCGGGGGTCGTTGGGAGACCCAGTACTTC. As protein: CASSGGRWETQYF.

The V gene is TRBV3-1, the J gene TRBJ2-1; D may be TRBD1 (7 bases). The CDR3 is 13 residues long. Germline V gene sequence: CDR1 LGHDT, CDR2 YNNKEL (reference sequence). Trimming removed 5 bases at V and 6 bases at J, with 11 bases between. The CDR3 here is CASSGGTVNEQFF. The CDR3 coding sequence is TGTGCCAGCAGCGGAGGGACAGTCAATGAGCAGTTCTTC.

This sequence joins TRBV4-1 and TRBJ2-5, with a weak D call TRBD1 (6 bases). Trimming left V 4 bases short and J 5 bases short, with 17 bases between. In germline, CDR1 is MGHRA, CDR2 YSYEKL. The CDR3 loop spans 15 amino acids. The CDR3 is CASSRVLTGAETQYF. The CDR3 DNA is TGCGCCAGCAGCCGGGTTCTGACAGGAGCGGAGACCCAGTACTTC.

This chain links TRBV19 with TRBJ1-2; 8 nucleotides line up with TRBD1. The J segment lost 4 bases and the V segment lost 7 bases, leaving 5 bases of the junction unmatched. This CDR3 region has 13 residues. Germline assignment: CDR1 LNHDA and CDR2 SQIVND (reference sequence). The CDR3 here is CASTPGGVYGYTF. The CDR3 DNA follows: TGTGCCAGTACCCCAGGGGGCGTCTATGGCTACACCTTC.

This clonotype was counted a few times. The gene calls are TRBV10-2 and TRBJ2-7, with D hard to call. The CDR3 sequence is 13 residues long. Trimming stripped 7 bases from V and 0 bases from J, with 10 bases between. CDR1 and CDR2 from the germline V gene are WSHSY and SAAADI. DNA of the CDR3: TGCGCCAGCACGGCAACCCTCTCCTACGAGCAGTACTTC. Its protein is CASTATLSYEQYF.

This chain joins TRBV7-9 and TRBJ2-7; the D call may be TRBD1 or TRBD2 (5 bases each). The J call may be mistaken, given a closer DNA end match to TRBJ2-4. Germline V lookup: CDR1 SEHNR, CDR2 FQNEAQ (reference sequence). The CDR3 is 13 residues long. The CDR3 spells CASSFAGSNIQYF. CDR3 DNA: TGTGCCAGCAGCTTTGCAGGGAGTAACATTCAGTACTTC.

The chain couples TRBV4-2 to TRBJ2-1; D is possibly TRBD2 (6 bases). The germline gives CDR1 LGHNA, CDR2 YNFKEQ. This CDR3 region has 14 residues. Trimming took 0 bases from V and 4 from J, leaving 7 bases between them. CDR3 sequence: CASSQEGLYNEQFF. The CDR3 DNA sequence: TGTGCCAGCAGCCAAGAGGGACTTTACAATGAGCAGTTCTTC.